These 15 T cell receptor beta chains came from one sample sequenced in a study of shared clonotypes between healthy human individuals. This table comes from immunoSEQ multiplex PCR, and its TCRdb copy is limited to in-frame clones, with some not included. The sample lists some 1,600,000 clones, 98% occurring once. The sample taken for sequencing was naive CD4+ T cells sorted from blood. Subset of the sample: CD45RA+ positively selected. The receptors derive from a man aged 25 to 40 in good health.

The gene calls are TRBV10-3 and TRBJ2-5; a possible D gene is TRBD1 (6 bases). The V and J ends lost 9 bases and 3 bases respectively, with 11 bases between them. This CDR3 spans 12 amino acids. Germline V CDR1 and CDR2: ENHRY, SYGVKD. The DNA of the CDR3 is TGTGCCATACAGGGTTCGGAAGAGACCCAGTACTTC. Its translation: CAIQGSEETQYF.

The chain employs TRBV29-1 and TRBJ2-3; 9 bases agree with TRBD2. Looked up from germline, CDR1 is SQVTM and CDR2 is ANQGSEA. This CDR3 is built from 15 residues. V lost 7 bases to trimming and J lost 3 bases; unmatched junction nucleotides: 11. The DNA of the CDR3 is TGCAGCGCCTCACGAGGAGCGGGAGGTACAGATACGCAGTATTTT. Translating it yields CSASRGAGGTDTQYF.

For this clone: Other DNA sequences in this sample translate to the same CDR3. V and J are TRBV18 and TRBJ2-5; D gene uncertain. This CDR3 region has 13 residues. Looked up from germline, CDR1 is KGHSH and CDR2 is LQKENI. Between the trimmed V and J ends, which lost 2 bases and 0 bases, there was a span of 4 bases. The CDR3 sequence is CASSPVYQETQYF. The CDR3 bases are TGTGCCAGCTCACCAGTGTACCAAGAGACCCAGTACTTC.

The chain couples TRBV14 to TRBJ2-1; 12 bases fit TRBD2. CDR1 SGHDN and CDR2 FVKESK come from the germline V gene. V lost 5 bases, J lost 8 bases, and 10 bases stayed unmatched. The CDR3 covers 16 residues. The CDR3 DNA follows: TGTGCCAGCAGCAGACAGACTAGCGGGAGCGGTGATGAGCAGTTCTTC. It codes for CASSRQTSGSGDEQFF.

CDR3 coding DNA: TGCGCCAGCAGCTTGGAGGTTAGCCCCATCCAAGAGACCCAGTACTTC. The encoded protein is CASSLEVSPIQETQYF. The J gene is TRBJ2-5, the V gene TRBV5-1; no firm D call. The V and J ends lost 0 bases and 1 base respectively, with 13 bases between them. The CDR3 is 16 residues long. Looked up from germline, CDR1 is SGHRS and CDR2 is YFSETQ.

The chain recombines TRBV6-6 with TRBJ2-1, with D possibly TRBD2 on 6 matching bases. Germline V gene sequence: CDR1 MNHNY, CDR2 SVGAGI (reference sequence). With 8 bases removed from V and 8 bases from J, the gap between germline ends came to 16 bases. This CDR3 comprises 13 residues. DNA of the CDR3: TGTGCCAGCGGATCCAGTAGCGGTCATGAGCAGTTCTTC. Amino acids: CASGSSSGHEQFF.

The chain employs TRBV5-4 and TRBJ2-6; a possible D gene is TRBD1 (6 bases). CDR1 is SGHNT, CDR2 YYREEE, per germline (reference sequence). The CDR3 sequence is 18 residues long. The V end was cut by 5 bases, the J end by 0 bases, with 18 bases between. The CDR3 bases are TGTGCCAGCAGGGGCCGGGACACAACTAACTCTGGGGCCAACGTCCTGACTTTC. Protein product: CASRGRDTTNSGANVLTF.

The chain recombines TRBV28 with TRBJ1-5, with D hard to call. The V gene's germline CDR1 is MDHEN and CDR2 SYDVKM. V shed 3 bases and J shed 6 bases, with 18 bases lying between them. This CDR3 is 16 amino acids long. This chain's CDR3 is CASSLYGGREGQPQHF. In DNA form, the CDR3 reads TGTGCCAGCAGTTTGTACGGCGGTCGGGAGGGTCAGCCCCAGCATTTT.

The chain combines TRBV5-1 with TRBJ1-1, with TRBD1 matching over 7 bases. Germline CDR1 and CDR2: SGHRS and YFSETQ. With V trimmed by 1 base and J by 1 base, 10 bases remained unmatched. The CDR3 is made up of 17 amino acids. For the CDR3, the DNA is TGCGCCAGCAGCTTGTGGGGGGCCGGGACAGAGAACACTGAAGCTTTCTTT. Its protein is CASSLWGAGTENTEAFF.

The J gene is TRBJ2-1, the V gene TRBV11-2; D possibly uses TRBD1 or TRBD2 (6 bases each). The ends were cut back, 0 bases at V and 9 bases at J, with 15 bases in the middle. This CDR3 contains 15 residues. Looked up from germline, CDR1 is SGHAT and CDR2 is FQNNGV. CDR3 nucleotides: TGTGCCAGCAGCTTAGATTGGGGGGCCCGTGGTGAGCAGTTCTTC. It is translated as CASSLDWGARGEQFF.

The chain employs TRBV7-6 and TRBJ2-5; D call uncertain. The CDR3 is 14 amino acids. The V end was cut by 3 bases, the J end by 4 bases, with 12 bases between. Germline V gene lookup returns CDR1 SGHVS and CDR2 FNYEAQ. CDR3 in amino acids: CASSFRRSGETQYF. The CDR3 nucleotides are TGTGCCAGCAGCTTTCGTAGATCGGGAGAGACCCAGTACTTC.

The V call is TRBV27, the J call TRBJ2-2; 9 positions match TRBD2. Looked up from germline, CDR1 is MNHEY and CDR2 is SMNVEV (reference sequence). The CDR3 has 17 amino acids. J lost 1 base, V lost 2 bases, and 5 bases had no gene match. In DNA, the CDR3 is TGTGCCAGCAGTTTAGCCCCGACTAGCGGGAACACCGGGGAGCTGTTTTTT. Residues: CASSLAPTSGNTGELFF.

The J gene is TRBJ2-1, the V gene TRBV5-8; D is perhaps TRBD1 (6 bases). V lost 3 bases and J lost 1, with 20 bases in between. CDR1 is SGHTS and CDR2 is YDEGEE in the germline V gene. The CDR3 runs to 18 residues. The CDR3 coding sequence is TGTGCCAGCAGCTCTGGCCCGTGGACAGCTGGGTCCTACAATGAGCAGTTCTTC. Amino acids: CASSSGPWTAGSYNEQFF.

This rearrangement joins TRBV28 to TRBJ2-4, with D tentatively TRBD1 (5 bases). The CDR3 is 13 residues long. Germline loops: CDR1 MDHEN, CDR2 SYDVKM. The germline V and J ends were trimmed by 3 bases and 8 bases, with 11 bases remaining between them. The CDR3 loop is CASSFRVGDIQYF. DNA of the CDR3: TGTGCCAGCAGTTTCCGGGTAGGGGACATTCAGTACTTC.

The chain carries TRBV5-6 and TRBJ1-4; D may be TRBD1 (5 bases). Germline loops: CDR1 SGHDT, CDR2 YYEEEE. This CDR3 contains 15 residues. Trimming pared 2 bases from V and 6 bases from J, leaving 14 bases between. CDR3: CASSFGRVGDEKLFF. CDR3 sequence (DNA): TGTGCCAGCAGCTTCGGGAGGGTAGGGGATGAAAAACTGTTTTTT. Full variable domain (rest looked up from reference TRBV5-6 and TRBJ1-4): DAGVTQSPTHLIKTRGQQVTLRCSPKSGHDTVSWYQQALGQGPQFIFQYYEEEERQRGNFPDRFSGHQFPNYSSELNVNALLLGDSALYLCASSFGRVGDEKLFFGSGTQLSVL.